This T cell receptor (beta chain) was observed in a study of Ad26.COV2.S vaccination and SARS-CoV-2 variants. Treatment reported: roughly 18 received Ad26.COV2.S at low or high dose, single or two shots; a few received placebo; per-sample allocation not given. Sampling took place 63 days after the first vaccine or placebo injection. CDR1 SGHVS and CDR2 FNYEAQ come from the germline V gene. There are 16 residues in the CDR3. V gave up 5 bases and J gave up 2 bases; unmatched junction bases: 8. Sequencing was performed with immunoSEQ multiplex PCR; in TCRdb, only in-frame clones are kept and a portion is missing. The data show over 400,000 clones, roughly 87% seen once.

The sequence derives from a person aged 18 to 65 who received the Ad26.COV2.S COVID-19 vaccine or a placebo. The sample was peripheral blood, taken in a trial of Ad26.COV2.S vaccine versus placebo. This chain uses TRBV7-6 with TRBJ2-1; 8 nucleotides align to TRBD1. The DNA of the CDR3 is TGTGCCAGCAGCCCAGGGCCACAGGGGGCCTACAATGAGCAGTTCTTC. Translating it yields CASSPGPQGAYNEQFF.